This TCR beta chain comes out of a study of blood T cell repertoires in COVID-19. Study at large: Some COVID-19 samples were acute and others convalescent; all came from the United States, Italy and Spain. T cells, B-cell-depleted T cells, or PBMCs provided the cDNA or gDNA that served as material.

V was clipped by 4 bases and J by 9 bases; unmatched bases: 4. CDR3 length: 13 residues. Germline V CDR1 and CDR2: PRHDT, FYEKMQ (reference sequence). Sequenced by immunoSEQ multiplex PCR; TCRdb stores in-frame clones only, minus some. Counted here are about 340,000 clones, 80% to 90% occurring once; the ten biggest clones make up 7.1%. This sequence originates from a woman aged 60-75 years with COVID-19, enrolled during active disease. This chain joins TRBV13 and TRBJ1-4; 8 positions agree with TRBD1. Sequencing used peripheral blood. For the CDR3, the DNA is TGTGCCAGCAGCTCCCGGACAGGGAAAAAACTGTTTTTT. Protein product: CASSSRTGKKLFF.